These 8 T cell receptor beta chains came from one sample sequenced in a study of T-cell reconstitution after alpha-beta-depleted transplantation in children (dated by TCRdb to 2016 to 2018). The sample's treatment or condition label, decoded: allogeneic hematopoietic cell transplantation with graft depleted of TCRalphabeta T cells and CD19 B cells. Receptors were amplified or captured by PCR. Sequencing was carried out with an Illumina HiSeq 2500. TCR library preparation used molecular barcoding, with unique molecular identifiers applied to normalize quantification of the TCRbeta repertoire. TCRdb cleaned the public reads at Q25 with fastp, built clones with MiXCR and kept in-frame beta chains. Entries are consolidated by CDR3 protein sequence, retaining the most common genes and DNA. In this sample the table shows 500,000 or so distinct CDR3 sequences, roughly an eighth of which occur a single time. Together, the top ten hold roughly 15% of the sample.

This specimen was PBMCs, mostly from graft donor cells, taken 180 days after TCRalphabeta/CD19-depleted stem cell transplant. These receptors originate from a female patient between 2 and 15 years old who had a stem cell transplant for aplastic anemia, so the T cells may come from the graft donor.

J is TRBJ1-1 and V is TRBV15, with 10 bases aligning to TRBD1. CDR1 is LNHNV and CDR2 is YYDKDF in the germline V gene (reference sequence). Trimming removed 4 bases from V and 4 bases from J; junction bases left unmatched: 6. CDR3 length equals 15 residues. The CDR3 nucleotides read TGTGCCACCAGCAACTTGGACAGGGGGATCACTGAAGCTTTCTTT. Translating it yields CATSNLDRGITEAFF.

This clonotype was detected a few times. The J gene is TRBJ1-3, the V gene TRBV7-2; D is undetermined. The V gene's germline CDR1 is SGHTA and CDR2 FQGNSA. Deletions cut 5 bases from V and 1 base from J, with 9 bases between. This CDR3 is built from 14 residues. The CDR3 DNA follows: TGTGCCAGCAGCCGAGTCGGGTCTGGAAACACCATATATTTT. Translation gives CASSRVGSGNTIYF.

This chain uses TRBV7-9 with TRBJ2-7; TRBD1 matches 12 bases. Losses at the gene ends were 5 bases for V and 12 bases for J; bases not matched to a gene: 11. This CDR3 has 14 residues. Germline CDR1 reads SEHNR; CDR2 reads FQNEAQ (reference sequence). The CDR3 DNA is TGTGCCAGCAGCCCCCCCGGGACAGGGGGCGCGGGGTACTTC. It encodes CASSPPGTGGAGYF.

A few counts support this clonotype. DNA for the CDR3: TGTGCCAGCACTCTAAGAACGCAGGGCGAAAAACTGTTTTTT. This sequence encodes CASTLRTQGEKLFF. The rearrangement links TRBV6-1 to TRBJ1-4, with a weak D call TRBD1 (5 bases). V shed 7 bases and J shed 8 bases, with 17 bases lying between them. Per germline, CDR1 MNHNS and CDR2 SASEGT. The CDR3 covers 14 residues.

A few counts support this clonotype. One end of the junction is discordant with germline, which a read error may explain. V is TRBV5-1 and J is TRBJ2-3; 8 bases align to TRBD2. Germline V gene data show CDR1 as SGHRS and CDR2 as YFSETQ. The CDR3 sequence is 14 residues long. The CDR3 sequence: CASSSNGWLAGLHF. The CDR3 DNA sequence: TGCGCCAGCAGCTCGAATGGCTGGCTAGCGGGTTTACATTTT.

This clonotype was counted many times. The CDR3 DNA is TGCGCCAGCAGCCTTGACAGTTCGAGCTCCTATAATTCACCCCTCCACTTT. Translation: CASSLDSSSSYNSPLHF. The rearrangement joins TRBV5-1 to TRBJ1-6; D may be TRBD1 (5 bases). Deletions cut 4 bases from V and 0 bases from J, with 14 bases between. The germline gives CDR1 SGHRS, CDR2 YFSETQ. The CDR3 runs to 17 residues.

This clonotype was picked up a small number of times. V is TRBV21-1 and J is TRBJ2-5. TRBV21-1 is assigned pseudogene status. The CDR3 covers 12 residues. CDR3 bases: TGTGCCAGCAGCATAATACAAGAGACCCAGTACTTC. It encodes CASSIIQETQYF.

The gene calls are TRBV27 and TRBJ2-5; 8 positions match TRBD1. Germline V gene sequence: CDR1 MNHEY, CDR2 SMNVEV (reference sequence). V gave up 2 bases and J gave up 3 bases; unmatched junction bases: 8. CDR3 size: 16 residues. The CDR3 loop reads CASSLSPYRGEETQYF. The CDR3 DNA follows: TGTGCCAGCAGTTTAAGCCCCTACAGGGGGGAAGAGACCCAGTACTTC.